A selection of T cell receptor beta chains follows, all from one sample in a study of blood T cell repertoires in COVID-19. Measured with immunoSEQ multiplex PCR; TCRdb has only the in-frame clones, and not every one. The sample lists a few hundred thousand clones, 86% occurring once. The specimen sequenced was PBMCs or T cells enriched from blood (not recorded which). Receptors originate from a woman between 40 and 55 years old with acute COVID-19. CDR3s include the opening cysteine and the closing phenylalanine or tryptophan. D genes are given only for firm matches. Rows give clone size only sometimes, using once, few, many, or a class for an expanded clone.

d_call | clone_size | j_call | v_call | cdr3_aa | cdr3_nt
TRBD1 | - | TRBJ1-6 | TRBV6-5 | CASSYSQGIWSPLHF | TGTGCCAGCAGTTACTCACAGGGGATTTGGTCACCCCTCCACTTT
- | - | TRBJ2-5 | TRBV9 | CASSVTGETQYF | TGTGCCAGCAGCGTAACCGGAGAGACCCAGTACTTC
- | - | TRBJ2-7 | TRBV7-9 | CASRETASFVQYF | TGTGCCAGCAGGGAGACAGCTTCTTTCGTGCAGTACTTC
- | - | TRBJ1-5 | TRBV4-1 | CASSHPAKERNQPQHF | TGCGCCAGCAGCCATCCCGCAAAGGAGAGGAATCAGCCCCAGCATTTT
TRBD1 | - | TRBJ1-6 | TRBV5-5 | CASSSTGTGGLYNSPLHF | TGTGCCAGCAGCTCGACCGGGACAGGGGGTCTTTATAATTCACCCCTCCACTTT
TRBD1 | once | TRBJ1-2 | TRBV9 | CASSGRQGLGDPYGYTF | TGTGCCAGCAGCGGACGACAGGGCCTAGGGGACCCCTATGGCTACACCTTC
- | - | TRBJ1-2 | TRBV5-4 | CASSTATKRDAHGYTF | TGTGCCAGCAGCACAGCGACTAAGAGGGATGCCCATGGCTACACCTTC
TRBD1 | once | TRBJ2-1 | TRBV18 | CASSPLTGGGMASSYNEQFF | TGTGCCAGCTCACCACTTACAGGGGGCGGAATGGCGAGCTCCTACAATGAGCAGTTCTTC
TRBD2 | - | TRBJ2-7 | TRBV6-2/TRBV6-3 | CASTPLAVPTYEQYF | TGTGCCAGCACCCCACTAGCGGTCCCAACCTACGAGCAGTACTTC
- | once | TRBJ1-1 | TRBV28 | CASRLRRGQFLHTEAFF | TGTGCCAGCAGGTTGAGAAGGGGCCAATTCCTTCACACTGAAGCTTTCTTT
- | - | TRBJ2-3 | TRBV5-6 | CASSFPQGTTDTQYF | TGTGCCAGCAGCTTCCCCCAGGGTACAACAGATACGCAGTATTTT
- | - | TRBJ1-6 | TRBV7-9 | CASSLAGGGNSPLHF | TGTGCCAGCAGCTTAGCAGGGGGTGGGAATTCACCCCTCCACTTT
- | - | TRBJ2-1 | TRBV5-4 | CASSLMAGDDVNEQFF | TGTGCCAGCAGCTTGATGGCGGGTGACGATGTAAATGAGCAGTTCTTC
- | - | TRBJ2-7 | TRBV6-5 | CASSYTGYKDEQYF | TGTGCCAGCAGTTATACAGGGTATAAGGACGAGCAGTACTTC
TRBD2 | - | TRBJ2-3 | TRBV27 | CASSRSSGYTDTQYF | TGTGCCAGCAGTCGCTCTAGCGGGTACACAGATACGCAGTATTTT
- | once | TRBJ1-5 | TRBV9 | CASSVDPQLSPQHF | TGTGCCAGCAGCGTAGATCCCCAACTTTCGCCCCAGCATTTT
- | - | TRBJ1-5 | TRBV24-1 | CAAGGYSNQPQHF | TGTGCCGCTGGGGGGTATAGCAATCAGCCCCAGCATTTT
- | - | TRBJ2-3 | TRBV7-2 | CASSLALFTQYF | TGTGCCAGCAGCTTAGCACTATTTACGCAGTATTTT
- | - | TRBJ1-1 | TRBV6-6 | CASSYPPAGSNTEAFF | TGTGCCAGCAGTTACCCCCCAGCAGGATCGAACACTGAAGCTTTCTTT
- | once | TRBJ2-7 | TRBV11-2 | CASSPRTALGEQYF | TGTGCCAGCAGCCCGCGGACTGCCTTAGGTGAGCAGTACTTC
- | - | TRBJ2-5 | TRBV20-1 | CSATSETQYF | TGCAGTGCCACATCAGAGACCCAGTACTTC
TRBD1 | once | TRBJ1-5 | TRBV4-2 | CASSQGTGVGFGNQPQHF | TGTGCCAGCAGCCAAGGGACAGGGGTTGGTTTTGGCAATCAGCCCCAGCATTTT
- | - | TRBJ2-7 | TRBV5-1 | CASSFRGPVYEQYF | TGCGCCAGCAGCTTCCGAGGTCCGGTCTACGAGCAGTACTTC
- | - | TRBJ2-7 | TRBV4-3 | CASSQVSGGAYEQYF | TGCGCCAGCAGCCAAGTATCGGGGGGCGCCTACGAGCAGTACTTC
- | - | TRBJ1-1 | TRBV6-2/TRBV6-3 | CASRYPGDMNTEAFF | TGTGCCAGCAGATACCCAGGGGACATGAACACTGAAGCTTTCTTT
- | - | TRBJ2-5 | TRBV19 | CASSRGLQETQYF | TGTGCCAGTAGTAGGGGACTCCAAGAGACCCAGTACTTC
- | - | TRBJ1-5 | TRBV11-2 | CASSLDNSNQPQHF | TGTGCCAGCAGCTTAGATAATAGCAATCAGCCCCAGCATTTT
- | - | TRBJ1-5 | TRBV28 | CASSHSGQPQHF | TGTGCCAGCAGCCACTCCGGTCAGCCCCAGCATTTT
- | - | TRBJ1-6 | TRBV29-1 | CSVRRDGDNSPLHF | TGCAGCGTTAGGAGGGACGGGGATAATTCACCCCTCCACTTT
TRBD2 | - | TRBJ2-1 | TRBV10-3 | CAISEGLAGGHEQFF | TGTGCCATCAGTGAGGGACTAGCGGGAGGGCATGAGCAGTTCTTC
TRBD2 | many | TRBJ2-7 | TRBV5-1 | CASSLFAGGPTSYEQYF | TGCGCCAGCAGCTTGTTCGCGGGAGGGCCAACATCCTACGAGCAGTACTTC
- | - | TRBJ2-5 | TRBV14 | CASSRKSGLNQETQYF | TGTGCCAGCAGCCGAAAGTCGGGACTCAACCAAGAGACCCAGTACTTC
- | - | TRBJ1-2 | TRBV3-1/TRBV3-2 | CASSQAGGYSYGYTF | TGTGCCAGCAGCCAAGCGGGGGGGTATAGCTATGGCTACACCTTC
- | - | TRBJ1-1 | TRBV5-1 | CASSLGVRQDMNTEAFF | TGCGCCAGCAGCTTAGGGGTCCGACAAGACATGAACACTGAAGCTTTCTTT
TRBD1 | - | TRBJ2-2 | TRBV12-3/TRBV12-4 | CASKTGATGELFF | TGTGCCAGTAAAACAGGGGCTACGGGGGAGCTGTTTTTT
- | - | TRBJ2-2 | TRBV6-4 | CASSVTGGNTGELFF | TGTGCCAGCAGTGTGACGGGGGGCAACACCGGGGAGCTGTTTTTT
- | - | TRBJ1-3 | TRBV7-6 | CASSLEGFGNTIYF | TGTGCCAGCAGCTTAGAGGGGTTTGGAAACACCATATATTTT
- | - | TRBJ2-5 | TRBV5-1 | CASSLNPGSETQYF | TGCGCCAGCAGCTTGAACCCGGGTTCAGAGACCCAGTACTTC
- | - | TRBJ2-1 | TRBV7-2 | CASSSYQGVKEFF | TGTGCCAGCAGCTCTTATCAAGGGGTGAAGGAGTTCTTC